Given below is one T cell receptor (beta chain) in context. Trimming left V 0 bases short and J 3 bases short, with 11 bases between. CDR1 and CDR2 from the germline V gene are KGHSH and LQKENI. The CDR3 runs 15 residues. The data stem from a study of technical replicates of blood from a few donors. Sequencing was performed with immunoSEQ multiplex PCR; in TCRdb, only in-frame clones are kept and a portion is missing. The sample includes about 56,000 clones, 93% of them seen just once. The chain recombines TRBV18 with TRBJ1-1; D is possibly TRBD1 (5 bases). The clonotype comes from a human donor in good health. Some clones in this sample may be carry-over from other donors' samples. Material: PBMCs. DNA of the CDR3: TGTGCCAGCTCACCACCGGCAGGGAGGGACACTGAAGCTTTCTTT. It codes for CASSPPAGRDTEAFF.